These 21 T cell receptor beta chains came from one sample sequenced in a study of T cells in Graves' hyperthyroidism and ophthalmopathy. Authors of the study amplified TCR beta CDR3 regions from RNA transcripts. When the TCR CDR3 underwent first-round RT-PCR, the HTBI primer set was used. TCRdb itself ran the multiplex PCR reads through MiXCR, one entry per CDR3 protein. Of some 500,000 distinct CDR3 sequences listed, 16% are singletons. The specimen sequenced was blood. Receptor source: a woman aged 30 to 39 with Graves' ophthalmopathy.

This clonotype occurred many times. The gene calls are TRBV11-2 and TRBJ2-1, with 7 bases lining up with TRBD2. Trimming cost V 4 bases and J 8 bases; bases outside gene matches: 17. CDR1 is SGHAT, CDR2 FQNNGV, per germline. The CDR3 extends over 17 amino acids. The CDR3 region has the DNA TGTGCCAGCAGCTCCGTCTGGGGTAGCGGGTCGGGAGATGAGCAGTTCTTC. Protein sequence: CASSSVWGSGSGDEQFF. Looking up the rest from reference TRBV11-2 and TRBJ2-1 gives the full variable domain: EAGVAQSPRYKIIEKRQSVAFWCNPISGHATLYWYQQILGQGPKLLIQFQNNGVVDDSQLPKDRFSAERLKGVDSTLKIQPAKLEDSAVYLCASSSVWGSGSGDEQFFGPGTRLTVL.

This clonotype was observed a handful of times. This chain uses TRBV10-3 with TRBJ1-5, with TRBD1 matching over 8 bases. Germline V gives CDR1 ENHRY, CDR2 SYGVKD. There are 14 residues in the CDR3. After removal of 4 bases from V and 3 bases from J, the junction contained 2 bases not matched to a gene. For the CDR3, the DNA is TGTGCCATCAGTGGGGGACAGGCCAATCAGCCCCAGCATTTT. Encoded protein: CAISGGQANQPQHF.

The chain has TRBV20-1 and TRBJ1-4; D may be TRBD1 (5 bases). V dropped 4 bases and J dropped 3 bases, with 12 bases sitting between them. Germline V gene lookup returns CDR1 DFQATT and CDR2 SNEGSKA (reference sequence). The CDR3 totals 14 residues. CDR3 protein: CSANPGSSNEKLFF. Written as DNA, the CDR3 is TGCAGTGCTAACCCAGGGAGCTCTAATGAAAAACTGTTTTTT.

With respect to this clonotype: It may be a read error: a sequence one base away is much more abundant. The rearrangement links TRBV20-1 to TRBJ2-1, with 8 bases matching TRBD1. Germline V CDR1 and CDR2: DFQATT, SNEGSKA (reference sequence). The CDR3 runs to 15 residues. Here the CDR3 DNA reads TGCAGTGCTAGAGTTCCCAGGGGGCTCTACAATGTGCAGTTCTTC. Protein product: CSARVPRGLYNVQFF.

This clonotype was recorded a few times. Just one base apart from a much larger clone, this may be a read error. This CDR3 fails to terminate in the conserved phenylalanine or tryptophan, so it likely reflects a read error. The J gene is TRBJ1-1, the V gene TRBV7-2; a possible D gene is TRBD1 (5 bases). V was pared by 1 base and J by 0 bases, with 9 bases between. This CDR3 region has 15 residues. CDR1 is SGHTA, CDR2 FQGNSA, per germline. CDR3 loop: CASSLEGRVNTEAFL. In DNA form, the CDR3 reads TGTGCCAGCAGCTTAGAGGGCAGGGTGAACACTGAAGCTTTCCTT.

The table lists this clonotype with a few counts. This rearrangement joins TRBV9 to TRBJ2-6; D unclear. The CDR3 runs to 13 residues. Trimming removed 0 bases from V and 6 bases from J, with 4 bases in between. The V gene's germline CDR1 is SGDLS and CDR2 YYNGEE. The CDR3 DNA sequence: TGTGCCAGCAGCGTAGGCTTGGCCAACGTCCTGACTTTC. Residues: CASSVGLANVLTF.

At least ten counts were recorded for this clonotype. The rearrangement uses TRBV3-1 and TRBJ2-1; possibly TRBD2 for D (5 bases). From germline, CDR1 is LGHDT and CDR2 YNNKEL (reference sequence). V lost 1 base and J 5 bases, leaving 12 bases between the germline ends. The CDR3 consists of 15 residues. CDR3 region: CASSQVRLAHNEQFF. As DNA, the CDR3 is TGTGCCAGCAGCCAAGTAAGGCTAGCACACAATGAGCAGTTCTTC.

The chain links TRBV4-3 to TRBJ1-4, with 7 bases matching TRBD1. The CDR3 length is 18 residues. Trimming cost V 0 bases and J 0 bases; bases outside gene matches: 7. Germline CDR1 is LGHNA and CDR2 is YSLEER. CDR3 bases: TGCGCCAGCAGCCAAGATAGGGGGACAGAAGCAACTAATGAAAAACTGTTTTTT. This translates into CASSQDRGTEATNEKLFF.

The table lists this clonotype with a few counts. The gene calls are TRBV18 and TRBJ2-5; 11 nucleotides match TRBD2. Looked up from germline, CDR1 is KGHSH and CDR2 is LQKENI. This CDR3 contains 19 residues. V was pared by 0 bases and J by 7 bases, with 16 bases of the junction left unmatched. The CDR3 loop is CASSPPVLAGGDFDATQYF. The CDR3 DNA sequence: TGTGCCAGCTCACCACCGGTGCTAGCGGGAGGTGATTTCGATGCGACCCAGTACTTC.

Many counts were recorded for this clonotype. This chain connects TRBV7-2 to TRBJ1-5; 8 bases map to TRBD1. V lost 4 bases and J lost 2; bases outside the gene matches: 1. CDR1 is SGHTA and CDR2 is FQGNSA in the germline V gene. The CDR3 totals 14 residues. The CDR3 here is CASSSTGGNQPQHF. As DNA, the CDR3 is TGTGCCAGCAGCTCGACAGGGGGCAATCAGCCCCAGCATTTT.

This clonotype has at least ten counts. The chain uses TRBV28 and TRBJ2-7; D remains ambiguous. CDR1 is MDHEN and CDR2 is SYDVKM in the germline V gene. With 3 bases removed from V and 3 bases from J, the gap between germline ends came to 12 bases. The CDR3 totals 14 residues. CDR3 DNA: TGTGCCAGCAGTTTCGGCGACACCTTCTACGAGCAGTACTTC. Translating it yields CASSFGDTFYEQYF. Full variable domain (outside the CDR3, taken from reference TRBV28 and TRBJ2-7): DVKVTQSSRYLVKRTGEKVFLECVQDMDHENMFWYRQDPGLGLRLIYFSYDVKMKEKGDIPEGYSVSREKKERFSLILESASTNQTSMYLCASSFGDTFYEQYFGPGTRLTVT.

This clonotype was recorded many times. The V gene is TRBV12-3 or TRBV12-4, the J gene TRBJ2-1; 8 positions agree with TRBD2. The CDR3 runs 15 residues. V gave up 4 bases and J gave up 3 bases; unmatched junction bases: 5. In DNA, the CDR3 is TGTGCCAGCAGTTCCTCTAGCGGGTACTACAATGAGCAGTTCTTC. Amino acid sequence: CASSSSSGYYNEQFF.

The rearrangement uses TRBV6-1 and TRBJ2-7; tentatively, D is TRBD2 (5 bases). CDR1 MNHNS and CDR2 SASEGT come from the germline V gene. The V gene lost 8 bases and the J gene lost 1 base, with 12 bases spanning the gap. This CDR3 contains 13 residues. The CDR3 sequence is CASFHSGSYEQYF. Written as DNA, the CDR3 is TGTGCCAGCTTTCACAGCGGTTCCTACGAGCAGTACTTC.

V gene TRBV7-6 combines with J gene TRBJ2-7, with 11 positions matching TRBD2. This CDR3 contains 18 residues. V shed 5 bases and J 5 bases; nucleotides not matched to a gene: 17. In germline, CDR1 is SGHVS, CDR2 FNYEAQ. The CDR3 bases are TGTGCCAGCAGCCCCCAGGGGACTAGCGGATCCCCTCGGGACGAGCAGTACTTC. Translated, it gives CASSPQGTSGSPRDEQYF.

The table lists this clonotype with many counts. The J gene is TRBJ1-1, the V gene TRBV5-1; the D is unclear. This CDR3 has 14 residues. From germline, CDR1 is SGHRS and CDR2 YFSETQ. V shed 4 bases and J shed 0 bases, with 10 bases lying between them. The CDR3 DNA follows: TGCGCCAGCAGCGTCTATACCATGAACACTGAAGCTTTCTTT. It yields the protein CASSVYTMNTEAFF. The whole variable domain, remainder taken from reference TRBV5-1 and TRBJ1-1, is KAGVTQTPRYLIKTRGQQVTLSCSPISGHRSVSWYQQTPGQGLQFLFEYFSETQRNKGNFPGRFSGRQFSNSRSEMNVSTLELGDSALYLCASSVYTMNTEAFFGQGTRLTVV.

Ten or more counts support this clonotype. This chain connects TRBV7-2 to TRBJ2-7; D unresolved. Trimming took 4 bases from V and 2 from J, leaving 6 bases between them. Germline V gives CDR1 SGHTA, CDR2 FQGNSA. The CDR3 length is 12 residues. CDR3 DNA sequence: TGTGCCAGCAGCTGGAGCCCCTACGAGCAGTACTTC. It is translated as CASSWSPYEQYF.

This clonotype was recorded at least ten times. This chain joins TRBV2 and TRBJ2-7; D might be TRBD1 or TRBD2, each matching 6 bases. The CDR3 loop spans 15 amino acids. Germline V CDR1 and CDR2: SNHLY, FYNNEI. V was clipped by 7 bases and J by 2 bases, with 18 bases between them. The CDR3 spells CASKASGGGPYEQYF. CDR3 nucleotide sequence: TGTGCCAGCAAGGCCAGTGGAGGGGGGCCCTACGAGCAGTACTTC. Based on the CDR3 plus reference TRBV2 and TRBJ2-7, the full variable domain is EPEVTQTPSHQVTQMGQEVILRCVPISNHLYFYWYRQILGQKVEFLVSFYNNEISEKSEIFDDQFSVERPDGSNFTLKIRSTKLEDSAMYFCASKASGGGPYEQYFGPGTRLTVT.

The rearrangement links TRBV28 to TRBJ1-1; D is uncertain. Per the germline V gene, CDR1 is MDHEN and CDR2 is SYDVKM. The ends were cut back, 3 bases at V and 4 bases at J, with 30 bases in the middle. There are 20 residues in the CDR3. The CDR3 here is CASSFHPNEDVFRSSTEAFF. CDR3 DNA sequence: TGTGCCAGCAGTTTCCACCCGAACGAGGACGTCTTTAGGTCAAGCACTGAAGCTTTCTTT.

This clonotype was detected many times. The chain links TRBV18 to TRBJ2-7, with 7 bases identical to TRBD2. V shed 4 bases, J shed 7 bases, and the junction held 10 bases outside the gene matches. CDR1 and CDR2 (germline): KGHSH, LQKENI. The CDR3 spans 14 residues. In nucleotides, the CDR3 is TGTGCCAGCTCACGGGAGGGCCGAGGGTATGAGCAGTACTTC. It translates to CASSREGRGYEQYF. The complete variable domain, with remaining parts taken from reference TRBV18 and TRBJ2-7, reads NAGVMQNPRHLVRRRGQEARLRCSPMKGHSHVYWYRQLPEEGLKFMVYLQKENIIDESGMPKERFSAEFPKEGPSILRIQQVVRGDSAAYFCASSREGRGYEQYFGPGTRLTVT.

The J gene is TRBJ2-2, the V gene TRBV10-1; D possibly uses TRBD1 or TRBD2 (6 bases each). The ends were cut back, 7 bases at V and 5 bases at J, with 14 bases in the middle. The CDR3 length is 14 residues. Germline CDR1 and CDR2: WNHNN and SYGVQD (reference sequence). In DNA form, the CDR3 reads TGCGCCAGCATCTCGGGGGCCGTTACCGGGGAGCTGTTTTTT. Encoded protein: CASISGAVTGELFF.

This clonotype has a handful of counts. The chain recombines TRBV29-1 with TRBJ2-7, with D perhaps matching TRBD1 (6 bases). Germline V lookup: CDR1 SQVTM, CDR2 ANQGSEA. The CDR3 has 12 residues. The V end lost 6 bases, the J end lost 6 bases, and 15 bases lay between the germline ends. CDR3 sequence (DNA): TGCAGCGTAACGGACAGCGGCTCCGAGCAGTACTTC. As protein: CSVTDSGSEQYF.